The 28 T cell receptor beta chains reported below all come from one sample, sequenced in a study of CD8 T cells in Susac syndrome. RNA totalling about 0.5 to 1 ug underwent reverse transcription with random hexamers. TCRdb fed the immunoSEQ multiplex PCR reads into MiXCR, producing one record per CDR3 protein. The sample has 75,000 to 100,000 distinct CDR3 sequences, 85% to 95% seen once. The sequenced sample consisted of CD8+ T cells from PBMCs. These receptors originate from a human donor with Susac syndrome.

The chain joins TRBV2 to TRBJ2-7; weak D call: TRBD1 (5 bases). Trimming removed 5 bases from V and 1 base from J, with 12 bases in between. The CDR3 is made up of 14 amino acids. CDR1 and CDR2 from the germline V gene are SNHLY and FYNNEI. The CDR3 nucleotides are TGTGCCAGCAGTACAGGTTTAAGTTCCTACGAGCAGTACTTC. Translation gives CASSTGLSSYEQYF. Full variable domain (rest looked up from reference TRBV2 and TRBJ2-7): EPEVTQTPSHQVTQMGQEVILRCVPISNHLYFYWYRQILGQKVEFLVSFYNNEISEKSEIFDDQFSVERPDGSNFTLKIRSTKLEDSAMYFCASSTGLSSYEQYFGPGTRLTVT.

The gene calls are TRBV11-1 and TRBJ2-7; a possible D gene is TRBD2 (7 bases). Germline loops: CDR1 SGHAT, CDR2 FQDESV (reference sequence). Trimming stripped 1 base from V and 2 bases from J, with 9 bases between. The CDR3 extends over 14 amino acids. CDR3 region: CASSLGGGTYEQYF. DNA for the CDR3: TGTGCCAGCAGCTTAGGGGGGGGCACCTACGAGCAGTACTTC.

The chain employs TRBV12-5 and TRBJ1-5; 7 bases are shared with TRBD1. Germline assignment: CDR1 LGHNT and CDR2 FRNRAP. The CDR3 extends over 17 amino acids. V was clipped by 7 bases and J by 2 bases; unmatched bases: 14. This CDR3 is CASENLAGTAGNQPQHF. CDR3 coding DNA: TGTGCTAGTGAAAATTTGGCGGGGACAGCCGGCAATCAGCCCCAGCATTTT.

V is TRBV18 and J is TRBJ1-1; possible D gene TRBD1, 6 bases. Trimming shortened V by 2 bases and J by 5 bases, and 15 bases separated the two germline ends. CDR3 size: 15 residues. CDR1 KGHSH and CDR2 LQKENI come from the germline V gene. CDR3 DNA: TGTGCCAGCTCACCAGGTTCAGGGGCAGGGACTGAAGCTTTCTTT. Its protein product is CASSPGSGAGTEAFF.

The gene calls are TRBV5-6 and TRBJ2-4; D ambiguous. The CDR3 consists of 14 residues. V was trimmed by 0 bases and J by 2 bases, leaving 6 bases between them. Germline loops: CDR1 SGHDT, CDR2 YYEEEE. In nucleotides, the CDR3 is TGTGCCAGCAGCTTGGGACATACCAAAAACATTCAGTACTTC. It codes for CASSLGHTKNIQYF.

The chain couples TRBV11-2 to TRBJ2-3, with 9 positions matching TRBD1. V shed 3 bases, J shed 5 bases, and the junction held 3 bases outside the gene matches. Germline CDR1 and CDR2: SGHAT and FQNNGV. This CDR3 spans 14 amino acids. The CDR3 DNA reads TGTGCCAGCAGCTTGGGACAGGGTTTAGATACGCAGTATTTT. It yields the protein CASSLGQGLDTQYF.

V gene TRBV30 combines with J gene TRBJ2-1, with 12 bases matching TRBD2. CDR1 GTSNPN and CDR2 SVGIG come from the germline V gene (reference sequence). Germline trimming cut 8 bases from V and 0 bases from J; bases unmatched to any gene: 5. The CDR3 sequence is 15 residues long. The CDR3 here is CAQTSGGSSYNEQFF. The CDR3 nucleotides are TGTGCCCAGACTAGCGGGGGAAGCTCCTACAATGAGCAGTTCTTC.

This clonotype was picked up one time. The chain recombines TRBV9 with TRBJ2-2; no firm D call. Germline-derived CDR1 and CDR2 are SGDLS and YYNGEE. This CDR3 has 12 residues. V lost 3 bases, J lost 8 bases, and 8 bases lay in between. CDR3 nucleotide sequence: TGTGCCAGCAGCGCTTGGGTTGGGGAGCTGTTTTTT. Translated, it gives CASSAWVGELFF.

For the CDR3, the DNA is TGTGCCAGCAGCCTGGACCCCTCTGGGGCCAACGTCCTGACTTTC. The encoded protein is CASSLDPSGANVLTF. The chain has TRBV12-3 or TRBV12-4 and TRBJ2-6; D gene uncertain. V lost 6 bases to trimming and J lost 0 bases, with 9 bases between them. The CDR3 extends over 15 amino acids.

The J gene is TRBJ2-1, the V gene TRBV20-1, with TRBD2 matching over 10 bases. The CDR3 is made up of 16 amino acids. V trimming: 6 bases; J trimming: 3 bases; junction bases outside the gene matches: 11. Per the germline V gene, CDR1 is DFQATT and CDR2 is SNEGSKA (reference sequence). In DNA form, the CDR3 reads TGCAGTGCCGGACGGCGTAGGACTAGCGGCTACAATGAGCAGTTCTTC. This sequence encodes CSAGRRRTSGYNEQFF.

The chain carries TRBV6-5 and TRBJ2-2; 7 nucleotides match TRBD2. Unmatched junction bases numbered 7, after V lost 2 bases and J lost 4 bases. Germline assignment: CDR1 MNHEY and CDR2 SVGAGI. This CDR3 has 16 amino acids. The CDR3 bases are TGTGCCAGCAGTTACGCTCCTAGCGGAGCCACCGGGGAGCTGTTTTTT. Residues: CASSYAPSGATGELFF.

This chain joins TRBV4-1 and TRBJ2-2; 10 bases agree with TRBD1. J was trimmed by 5 bases and V by 3 bases; bases with no gene match: 3. The CDR3 is made up of 15 amino acids. Germline V gene data show CDR1 as MGHRA and CDR2 as YSYEKL. The CDR3 loop is CASSHGQGVTGELFF. CDR3 bases: TGCGCCAGCAGCCATGGACAGGGGGTGACCGGGGAGCTGTTTTTT.

The rearrangement joins TRBV30 to TRBJ1-4; D call uncertain. This CDR3 comprises 16 residues. The germline gives CDR1 GTSNPN, CDR2 SVGIG (reference sequence). V was pared by 0 bases and J by 2 bases, with 13 bases between. The CDR3 protein is CAWSVPISVTNEKLFF. The DNA of the CDR3 is TGTGCCTGGAGTGTACCTATTTCGGTCACTAATGAAAAACTGTTTTTT.

This chain uses TRBV29-1 with TRBJ2-1, with 10 bases aligning to TRBD2. Germline V gene data show CDR1 as SQVTM and CDR2 as ANQGSEA. Losses at the gene ends were 7 bases for V and 1 base for J; bases not matched to a gene: 1. This CDR3 contains 13 residues. CDR3 region: CSAAGGSYNEQFF. CDR3 nucleotides: TGCAGCGCAGCGGGGGGGTCCTACAATGAGCAGTTCTTC.

The rearrangement joins TRBV7-9 to TRBJ2-1; 11 positions match TRBD2. V shed 5 bases and J 2 bases; nucleotides not matched to a gene: 5. Per the germline V gene, CDR1 is SEHNR and CDR2 is FQNEAQ (reference sequence). There are 16 residues in the CDR3. The CDR3 coding sequence is TGTGCCAGCAGCCTGACTAGCGGGATTCCCTACAATGAGCAGTTCTTC. Protein: CASSLTSGIPYNEQFF.

J is TRBJ1-1 and V is TRBV13, with 7 bases lining up with TRBD1. Trimming took 5 bases from V and 3 from J; bases not matched to a gene: 9. The length of the CDR3 is 15 residues. Looked up from germline, CDR1 is PRHDT and CDR2 is FYEKMQ (reference sequence). Written as DNA, the CDR3 is TGTGCCAGCAGCCATCGGGACAGCTCTTACACTGAAGCTTTCTTT. Translated: CASSHRDSSYTEAFF.

The genes are TRBV25-1 and TRBJ2-3; tentative D call: TRBD1 (5 bases). Between the trimmed V and J ends, which lost 5 bases and 4 bases, there was a span of 10 bases. The CDR3 is 13 amino acids. Germline V gene lookup returns CDR1 MGHDK and CDR2 SYGVNS. CDR3 loop: CASSRAGPDTQYF. DNA for the CDR3: TGTGCCAGCAGTAGGGCAGGGCCAGATACGCAGTATTTT.

The V gene is TRBV7-3, the J gene TRBJ2-7; the D gene is possibly TRBD2 (6 bases). The CDR3 loop spans 14 amino acids. With 1 base removed from V and 7 bases from J, the gap between germline ends came to 14 bases. CDR1 and CDR2 (germline): SGHTA, FQGTGA. The CDR3 DNA sequence: TGTGCCAGCAGCTTAAGCGGAGGGCCGGGGGAGCAGTACTTC. Translated: CASSLSGGPGEQYF.

The J gene is TRBJ2-2, the V gene TRBV13; TRBD2 aligns across 11 bases. CDR3 length: 15 amino acids. Per the germline V gene, CDR1 is PRHDT and CDR2 is FYEKMQ (reference sequence). The J segment lost 6 bases and the V segment lost 5 bases, leaving 5 bases of the junction unmatched. CDR3 sequence reads: CASSQLAGVPGELFF. DNA for the CDR3: TGTGCCAGCAGCCAACTAGCGGGAGTGCCCGGGGAGCTGTTTTTT.

The chain uses TRBV14 and TRBJ2-7; TRBD2 is a possible D gene (6 bases). The V end lost 0 bases, the J end lost 3 bases, and 12 bases lay between the germline ends. The CDR3 is 15 amino acids. CDR1 is SGHDN, CDR2 FVKESK, per germline. CDR3 in amino acids: CASSQEDWRGYEQYF. CDR3 bases: TGTGCCAGCAGCCAAGAGGATTGGCGGGGCTACGAGCAGTACTTC. The full variable domain, in which reference TRBV14 and TRBJ2-7 provide the parts outside the CDR3, is EAGVTQFPSHSVIEKGQTVTLRCDPISGHDNLYWYRRVMGKEIKFLLHFVKESKQDESGMPNNRFLAERTGGTYSTLKVQPAELEDSGVYFCASSQEDWRGYEQYFGPGTRLTVT.

This chain uses TRBV29-1 with TRBJ2-7, with D maybe TRBD1 (6 bases). The CDR3 is 12 residues long. The V and J ends lost 3 bases and 4 bases respectively, with 10 bases between them. Germline V lookup: CDR1 SQVTM, CDR2 ANQGSEA. CDR3 sequence reads: CSVEGQGYEQYF. The CDR3 DNA is TGCAGCGTTGAGGGTCAGGGGTACGAGCAGTACTTC.

The V gene is TRBV29-1, the J gene TRBJ2-3; D call uncertain. The germline CDR1 and CDR2 sequences are SQVTM and ANQGSEA. This CDR3 has 13 residues. The V end lost 5 bases, the J end lost 2 bases, and 11 bases lay between the germline ends. CDR3 in amino acids: CSVLLSDTDTQYF. The DNA of the CDR3 is TGCAGCGTTCTTTTGTCAGACACAGATACGCAGTATTTT.

V gene TRBV20-1 combines with J gene TRBJ2-7; D possibly matches TRBD1 or TRBD2 (5 bases each). Trimming took 0 bases from V and 0 from J, leaving 12 bases between them. The CDR3 has 15 residues. Germline loops: CDR1 DFQATT, CDR2 SNEGSKA (reference sequence). CDR3 sequence: CSAREGPTNSYEQYF. The CDR3 region has the DNA TGCAGTGCTAGAGAGGGACCGACCAACTCCTACGAGCAGTACTTC.

The gene calls are TRBV19 and TRBJ1-2; 8 nucleotides line up with TRBD1. The germline CDR1 and CDR2 sequences are LNHDA and SQIVND (reference sequence). V trimming: 6 bases; J trimming: 6 bases; junction bases outside the gene matches: 6. CDR3 length equals 13 residues. CDR3 DNA: TGTGCCAGTAGGAGGACAGGGATAGATGGCTACACCTTC. Its translation is CASRRTGIDGYTF.

This sequence joins TRBV20-1 and TRBJ2-7; 10 bases match TRBD2. Trimming took 4 bases from V and 0 from J; bases not matched to a gene: 3. Germline V gene sequence: CDR1 DFQATT, CDR2 SNEGSKA (reference sequence). This CDR3 comprises 14 residues. In nucleotides, the CDR3 is TGCAGTGCTACGACTAGCGGGCGCTCCTACGAGCAGTACTTC. This sequence encodes CSATTSGRSYEQYF.

The chain carries TRBV30 and TRBJ2-7, with 8 positions matching TRBD1. With V trimmed by 8 bases and J by 2 bases, 5 bases remained unmatched. The CDR3 contains 12 residues. The germline V gene has CDR1 GTSNPN and CDR2 SVGIG (reference sequence). CDR3 amino acids: CAMRQGTYEQYF. The CDR3 DNA follows: TGTGCCATGAGACAGGGGACCTACGAGCAGTACTTC.

J is TRBJ2-7 and V is TRBV6-6, with 13 nucleotides matching TRBD2. Per germline, CDR1 MNHNY and CDR2 SVGAGI (reference sequence). The V gene end was trimmed by 8 bases and the J gene end by 4 bases; junction bases not matched to a gene: 11. This CDR3 contains 16 residues. In DNA, the CDR3 is TGTGCCAGCGGGCCGGTGCCGGGACTAGCGGGATACGAGCAGTACTTC. This sequence encodes CASGPVPGLAGYEQYF.

The V gene is TRBV20-1, the J gene TRBJ2-3; TRBD2 matches 7 bases. Trimming removed 6 bases from V and 4 bases from J; junction bases left unmatched: 13. CDR3 size: 15 residues. Germline V lookup: CDR1 DFQATT, CDR2 SNEGSKA (reference sequence). As DNA, the CDR3 is TGCAGTGCGCCAAAGTTGACGGGAGGACCAGATACGCAGTATTTT. Protein: CSAPKLTGGPDTQYF.